This T cell receptor (beta chain) was profiled in a study of EBV T-cell therapy then PD-1 blockade in nasopharyngeal carcinoma. Using immunoSEQ multiplex PCR, the repertoire was profiled, and TCRdb retains in-frame clones only, with some absent. The table records about 14,000 clones, around four fifths of them present only once. Note on this clone: The antigen is undetermined.

The germline V and J ends were trimmed by 1 base and 2 bases, with 14 bases remaining between them. CDR1 is MNHNS, CDR2 SASEGT, per germline. The CDR3 extends over 16 amino acids. The treatment: AdE1-LMPpoly-expanded autologous EBV-specific T-cell therapy followed by anti-PD-1 nivolumab. V gene TRBV6-1 combines with J gene TRBJ2-5, with D possibly called TRBD1 or TRBD2 (5 bases each). The receptor comes from a man between 35 and 55 years old with nasopharyngeal carcinoma. Sequencing used CD8+ T cells from blood, obtained around day 100 from a patient whose treatment included autologous EBV-specific T cells and nivolumab. Written as DNA, the CDR3 is TGTGCCAGCAGTGAAGAAGAGGGGAAGGGACAAGAGACCCAGTACTTC. Encoded protein: CASSEEEGKGQETQYF.